The table lists the clone carrying this TCR beta chain with a count of one. Its target is not known. This entry belongs to a study of T cell responses to AZD1222 COVID-19 vaccine. Broader study findings: Vaccine-associated CD4 TCRs spanned spike, dominant at 160-218 and 743-854. Breadth and depth of Spike-specific TCRs rose after two AZD1222 doses. A mostly white British donor set with more females was recruited, and clonal diversity was possibly underestimated. Sampled repertoires all dated from after the peak T cell response.

Sequencing was performed with immunoSEQ multiplex PCR; in TCRdb, only in-frame clones are kept and a portion is missing. The sample contains around 94,000 clones, approximately 91% of which appear only once. This CDR3 comprises 15 residues. Germline V CDR1 and CDR2: LNHDA, SQIVND (reference sequence). V was pared by 4 bases and J by 0 bases, with 2 bases of the junction left unmatched. J is TRBJ2-7 and V is TRBV19, with TRBD2 matching over 11 bases. The sequence was obtained from an adult in good health. The sequencing here drew on peripheral blood, taken on day 0 of AZD1222 vaccination. CDR3 residues: CASSTGLAASYEQYF. Here the CDR3 DNA reads TGTGCCAGTAGTACGGGACTAGCGGCCTCCTACGAGCAGTACTTC. The full variable domain, its missing parts supplied by reference TRBV19 and TRBJ2-7, is DGGITQSPKYLFRKEGQNVTLSCEQNLNHDAMYWYRQDPGQGLRLIYYSQIVNDFQKGDIAEGYSVSREKKESFPLTVTSAQKNPTAFYLCASSTGLAASYEQYFGPGTRLTVT.